This entry lists 24 T cell receptor beta chains sequenced from one sample in a study of shared T cell receptors in the human thymus. Data came from immunoSEQ multiplex PCR; TCRdb stores just in-frame clones and leaves some out. In the table there are around 340,000 clones, approximately 95% of which are singletons. The sequenced sample consisted of thymocytes. The source is a human donor.

The rearrangement uses TRBV27 and TRBJ2-7; the match to TRBD2 covers 11 bases. Germline assignment: CDR1 MNHEY and CDR2 SMNVEV (reference sequence). Trimming at V came to 2 bases and at J to 3 bases, leaving 3 bases not matched to a gene. The CDR3 is 15 amino acids. CDR3 in amino acids: CASSLRLAGIYEQYF. In DNA, the CDR3 is TGTGCCAGCAGTTTACGACTAGCGGGAATCTACGAGCAGTACTTC.

The V call is TRBV25-1, the J call TRBJ1-4; TRBD1 agrees at 9 bases. J lost 7 bases, V lost 6 bases, and 9 bases had no gene match. The CDR3 extends over 15 amino acids. Germline V gene lookup returns CDR1 MGHDK and CDR2 SYGVNS. The CDR3 DNA is TGTGCCAGCAGCAAAGAGGGACAGGGTGGTGAAAAACTGTTTTTT. As protein: CASSKEGQGGEKLFF. The full variable domain, in which reference TRBV25-1 and TRBJ1-4 provide the parts outside the CDR3, is EADIYQTPRYLVIGTGKKITLECSQTMGHDKMYWYQQDPGMELHLIHYSYGVNSTEKGDLSSESTVSRIRTEHFPLTLESARPSHTSQYLCASSKEGQGGEKLFFGSGTQLSVL.

This clone was seen a single time. V is TRBV9 and J is TRBJ2-1; TRBD2 matches at 8 bases. The J segment lost 7 bases and the V segment lost 5 bases, leaving 14 bases of the junction unmatched. The CDR3 consists of 16 residues. The germline gives CDR1 SGDLS, CDR2 YYNGEE. CDR3 amino acids: CASSSVSRGLVNEQFF. CDR3 in DNA: TGTGCCAGCAGTTCTGTAAGCAGGGGACTAGTGAATGAGCAGTTCTTC.

The CDR3 reads CASSTRGHATGELFF. The CDR3, as DNA: TGCGCCAGCAGTACCAGGGGGCATGCCACCGGGGAGCTGTTTTTT. The J gene is TRBJ2-2, the V gene TRBV10-1; TRBD1 matches 8 bases. From germline, CDR1 is WNHNN and CDR2 SYGVQD (reference sequence). V gave up 5 bases and J gave up 4 bases; unmatched junction bases: 6. The CDR3 sequence is 15 residues long.

In this sample, this clone turned up once. The V and J genes are TRBV19 and TRBJ2-3; D assignment may be TRBD1 or TRBD2 (5 bases each). Germline loops: CDR1 LNHDA, CDR2 SQIVND (reference sequence). The CDR3 is 15 amino acids. Deletions cut 7 bases from V and 5 bases from J, with 19 bases between. The CDR3 nucleotides are TGTGCCAGTAAGAAGAAAGGGGCGGCGGGAGATACGCAGTATTTT. Translating gives CASKKKGAAGDTQYF. Using reference TRBV19 and TRBJ2-3 for the parts outside the CDR3, the full variable domain is DGGITQSPKYLFRKEGQNVTLSCEQNLNHDAMYWYRQDPGQGLRLIYYSQIVNDFQKGDIAEGYSVSREKKESFPLTVTSAQKNPTAFYLCASKKKGAAGDTQYFGPGTRLTVL.

The chain uses TRBV5-3 and TRBJ1-4; D unclear. TRBV5-3 is an open reading frame whose function is uncertain. V was pared by 8 bases and J by 7 bases, with 6 bases between. CDR3 length equals 10 residues. The DNA for the CDR3 is TGTGCCAGTCTAACTGAAAAACTGTTTTTT. Its translation is CASLTEKLFF.

The rearrangement uses TRBV19 and TRBJ2-1, with D uncertain. Germline CDR1 is LNHDA and CDR2 is SQIVND (reference sequence). The CDR3 is 14 residues long. The V and J ends lost 5 bases and 2 bases respectively, with 10 bases between them. The CDR3 loop is CASSQRIAYNEQFF. CDR3 coding DNA: TGTGCCAGTAGTCAGCGAATCGCCTACAATGAGCAGTTCTTC. Drawing the rest from reference TRBV19 and TRBJ2-1, the complete variable domain is DGGITQSPKYLFRKEGQNVTLSCEQNLNHDAMYWYRQDPGQGLRLIYYSQIVNDFQKGDIAEGYSVSREKKESFPLTVTSAQKNPTAFYLCASSQRIAYNEQFFGPGTRLTVL.

The CDR3 reads CASSDWTGDLNYGYTF. In DNA, the CDR3 is TGTGCCAGCAGTGACTGGACGGGGGACCTTAACTATGGCTACACCTTC. The V call is TRBV6-6, the J call TRBJ1-2; a weak D match, TRBD1 (5 bases). The CDR3 totals 16 residues. The V gene lost 5 bases and the J gene lost 1 base, with 17 bases spanning the gap. In germline, CDR1 is MNHNY, CDR2 SVGAGI (reference sequence).

The chain employs TRBV5-4 and TRBJ2-7, with TRBD2 matching 7 bases. The CDR3 has 16 amino acids. Germline assignment: CDR1 SGHNT and CDR2 YYREEE (reference sequence). J was trimmed by 2 bases and V by 1 base; bases with no gene match: 9. The CDR3 coding sequence is TGTGCCAGCAGCTTGTGGCGCGGGAGTGGTCCCTACGAGCAGTACTTC. It yields the protein CASSLWRGSGPYEQYF.

This chain joins TRBV7-9 and TRBJ1-2; D gene unclear. CDR1 SEHNR and CDR2 FQNEAQ come from the germline V gene (reference sequence). V was clipped by 7 bases and J by 5 bases, with 8 bases between them. This CDR3 is built from 11 residues. CDR3 amino acids: CASKEVYGYTF. The CDR3 nucleotides are TGTGCCAGCAAGGAGGTTTATGGCTACACCTTC. Together with reference TRBV7-9 and TRBJ1-2, the CDR3 gives the full variable domain: DTGVSQNPRHKITKRGQNVTFRCDPISEHNRLYWYRQTLGQGPEFLTYFQNEAQLEKSRLLSDRFSAERPKGSFSTLEIQRTEQGDSAMYLCASKEVYGYTFGSGTRLTVV.

This chain uses TRBV10-3 with TRBJ1-1, with 8 nucleotides matching TRBD1. The CDR3 covers 16 residues. The V gene's germline CDR1 is ENHRY and CDR2 SYGVKD. V shed 4 bases and J 0 bases; nucleotides not matched to a gene: 7. The CDR3 spells CAISGQGAPMNTEAFF. The CDR3 DNA is TGTGCCATCAGTGGGCAGGGGGCCCCTATGAACACTGAAGCTTTCTTT.

The chain links TRBV30 to TRBJ1-4; the D gene is possibly TRBD1 (5 bases). V lost 2 bases, J lost 3 bases, and 13 bases lay in between. The V gene's germline CDR1 is GTSNPN and CDR2 SVGIG (reference sequence). This CDR3 is 15 amino acids long. The CDR3 region is CAWSRGGGANEKLFF. The CDR3 nucleotides read TGTGCCTGGAGTCGTGGGGGGGGAGCTAATGAAAAACTGTTTTTT. The full variable domain, completed using reference TRBV30 and TRBJ1-4, is SQTIHQWPATLVQPVGSPLSLECTVEGTSNPNLYWYRQAAGRGLQLLFYSVGIGQISSEVPQNLSASRPQDRQFILSSKKLLLSDSGFYLCAWSRGGGANEKLFFGSGTQLSVL.

V is TRBV7-3 and J is TRBJ2-1, with 7 bases lining up with TRBD1. Germline V gene lookup returns CDR1 SGHTA and CDR2 FQGTGA. V was clipped by 2 bases and J by 1 base; unmatched bases: 5. This CDR3 has 16 residues. The CDR3 region is CASSLPETGSYNEQFF. The CDR3 DNA sequence: TGTGCCAGCAGCTTACCCGAGACAGGGTCCTACAATGAGCAGTTCTTC.

The rearrangement links TRBV14 to TRBJ2-3; D call uncertain. Germline assignment: CDR1 SGHDN and CDR2 FVKESK. CDR3 length equals 14 residues. V was shortened by 4 bases and J by 2 bases, with 10 bases between the two germline ends. The CDR3 DNA is TGTGCCAGCAGCCTCTTGACTGTCACAGATACGCAGTATTTT. Encoded protein: CASSLLTVTDTQYF.

The V call is TRBV15, the J call TRBJ1-1; D not certain. CDR1 is LNHNV, CDR2 YYDKDF, per germline (reference sequence). The CDR3 spans 13 residues. V was trimmed by 3 bases and J by 0 bases, leaving 5 bases between them. The CDR3 DNA follows: TGTGCCACCAGCAGGTCTCTGAACACTGAAGCTTTCTTT. As protein: CATSRSLNTEAFF.

The gene calls are TRBV5-4 and TRBJ1-4, with D possibly TRBD1 on 5 matching bases. V was trimmed by 4 bases and J by 7 bases, leaving 14 bases between them. Germline V gene data show CDR1 as SGHNT and CDR2 as YYREEE (reference sequence). The CDR3 is 14 amino acids. The CDR3 nucleotides read TGTGCCAGCAGCCCCCCGGGGCTAACTGAAAAACTGTTTTTT. Translating gives CASSPPGLTEKLFF.

The rearrangement links TRBV5-6 to TRBJ2-7; 15 bases align to TRBD2. The CDR3 loop spans 17 amino acids. V trimming: 5 bases; J trimming: 7 bases; junction bases outside the gene matches: 13. Germline lookup yields CDR1 SGHDT and CDR2 YYEEEE. The CDR3 protein is CASRDGLAGGPLVEQYF. CDR3 nucleotide sequence: TGTGCCAGCAGGGATGGACTAGCGGGAGGGCCACTCGTTGAGCAGTACTTC.

CDR3 coding DNA: TGTGCCAGTAGTATTGGTTTAGGGACTCAGCCCCAGCATTTT. Translated: CASSIGLGTQPQHF. V is TRBV19 and J is TRBJ1-5; D may be TRBD1 (5 bases). V gave up 3 bases and J gave up 6 bases, with 12 bases separating them. CDR1 and CDR2 (germline): LNHDA, SQIVND (reference sequence). The CDR3 loop spans 14 amino acids.

This clone was detected only a few times. CDR3 DNA sequence: TGTGCCAGCAGCCCCCAGGACGAGCAGTACTTC. The encoded protein is CASSPQDEQYF. The chain joins TRBV11-2 to TRBJ2-7; no reliable D call. Germline assignment: CDR1 SGHAT and CDR2 FQNNGV. V was trimmed by 5 bases and J by 5 bases, leaving 7 bases between them. This CDR3 spans 11 amino acids.

In DNA, the CDR3 is TGTGCCAGTAGTATTCCGACAGGGCTGGACTCTCTAAACGAGCAGTACTTC. Translating it yields CASSIPTGLDSLNEQYF. The rearrangement joins TRBV19 to TRBJ2-7; TRBD1 matches at 7 bases. The CDR3 sequence is 17 residues long. The V segment lost 3 bases and the J segment 5 bases; nucleotides outside the gene matches: 16. Germline assignment: CDR1 LNHDA and CDR2 SQIVND (reference sequence).

The chain links TRBV4-2 to TRBJ1-1, with 9 bases that match TRBD1. CDR3 length: 15 amino acids. The V gene end was trimmed by 0 bases and the J gene end by 3 bases; junction bases not matched to a gene: 2. Germline V gives CDR1 LGHNA, CDR2 YNFKEQ. CDR3 region: CASSQDGTGHTEAFF. The CDR3 nucleotides read TGTGCCAGCAGCCAAGATGGGACAGGGCACACTGAAGCTTTCTTT.

This clone was counted a single time. The chain carries TRBV19 and TRBJ1-1; no clear D gene. Germline CDR1 and CDR2: LNHDA and SQIVND (reference sequence). Trimming removed 4 bases at V and 1 base at J, with 7 bases between. CDR3 length equals 13 residues. CDR3 DNA sequence: TGTGCCAGTAGTACTACAGAGAACACTGAAGCTTTCTTT. Its protein product is CASSTTENTEAFF.

This clone was seen a handful of times. The rearrangement links TRBV7-9 to TRBJ2-7; D may be TRBD1 or TRBD2 (6 bases each). This CDR3 contains 16 residues. Trimming took off 0 bases at V and 5 bases at J, with 17 bases between the two ends. Germline V CDR1 and CDR2: SEHNR, FQNEAQ (reference sequence). In DNA form, the CDR3 reads TGTGCCAGCAGCTTAGCTGGGGGGCCCATTTCCCACGAGCAGTACTTC. Protein sequence: CASSLAGGPISHEQYF.

This chain links TRBV15 with TRBJ1-5; no firm D call. The CDR3 length is 16 residues. The V and J ends lost 0 bases and 4 bases respectively, with 13 bases between them. Per germline, CDR1 LNHNV and CDR2 YYDKDF (reference sequence). The CDR3 sequence: CATSRDTDTRNQPQHF. The DNA for the CDR3 is TGTGCCACCAGCAGAGATACTGATACGCGGAATCAGCCCCAGCATTTT. Together with reference TRBV15 and TRBJ1-5, the CDR3 gives the full variable domain: DAMVIQNPRYQVTQFGKPVTLSCSQTLNHNVMYWYQQKSSQAPKLLFHYYDKDFNNEADTPDNFQSRRPNTSFCFLDIRSPGLGDTAMYLCATSRDTDTRNQPQHFGDGTRLSIL.